What follows is one T cell receptor (beta chain) and its context. CDR1 KGHSH and CDR2 LQKENI come from the germline V gene. This CDR3 is 14 amino acids long. V was pared by 8 bases and J by 3 bases, with 14 bases between. This sample stems from a study of T cell changes during pregnancy in multiple sclerosis. Some clones are missing from TCRdb's copy, which holds only in-frame ones; the method was immunoSEQ multiplex PCR. The sample has 40,000 to 55,000 clones; around nine tenths are singletons. The rearrangement joins TRBV18 to TRBJ2-1, with unresolved D. Sample: CD4+ T cells from peripheral blood mononuclear cells, taken in the second trimester of pregnancy. This TCR was recovered from a female donor with multiple sclerosis, enrolled in a pregnancy study. The CDR3 coding sequence is TGTGCCAGCGGGCTCTCGGCCGACTACAATGAGCAGTTCTTC. This translates into CASGLSADYNEQFF.